A selection of T cell receptor beta chains follows, all from one sample in a study of shared clonotypes between healthy human individuals. TCRdb's table, derived via immunoSEQ multiplex PCR, lists solely in-frame clones and lacks some. The profile shows roughly 2 million clones, 95% of them singletons. Specimen: naive CD4+ T cells sorted from blood. The receptor set was obtained from a man younger than 30 in good health. The CDR3 runs from the conserved cysteine through the conserved F or W. The D gene is left open where the match is weak.

V gene: TRBV15; D gene: .; CDR3 protein: CATSREGVSSYEQYF
V gene: TRBV27; D gene: TRBD1; CDR3 protein: CASRMGQGNEKLFF
V gene: TRBV7-9; D gene: .; CDR3 protein: CASSSIGTQSNQPQHF
V gene: TRBV27; D gene: TRBD1; CDR3 protein: CASSLFPGTASYEQYF
V gene: TRBV30; D gene: TRBD1; CDR3 protein: CAWRNTGQGPNEQYF
V gene: TRBV11-2; D gene: .; CDR3 protein: CASSQQGTNTGELFF
V gene: TRBV6-1; D gene: TRBD1; CDR3 protein: CASSEQGDSYNSPLHF
V gene: TRBV11-2; D gene: TRBD2; CDR3 protein: CASSSVGEGTYNEQFF
V gene: TRBV28; D gene: .; CDR3 protein: CASSFSKGVSYEQYF
V gene: TRBV9; D gene: .; CDR3 protein: CASSAGLSLEEQYF
V gene: TRBV28; D gene: .; CDR3 protein: CASSSPREGGQPQHF
V gene: TRBV30; D gene: .; CDR3 protein: CAWTLTESSYNSPLHF
V gene: TRBV2; D gene: .; CDR3 protein: CASSPRAWDNEQFF